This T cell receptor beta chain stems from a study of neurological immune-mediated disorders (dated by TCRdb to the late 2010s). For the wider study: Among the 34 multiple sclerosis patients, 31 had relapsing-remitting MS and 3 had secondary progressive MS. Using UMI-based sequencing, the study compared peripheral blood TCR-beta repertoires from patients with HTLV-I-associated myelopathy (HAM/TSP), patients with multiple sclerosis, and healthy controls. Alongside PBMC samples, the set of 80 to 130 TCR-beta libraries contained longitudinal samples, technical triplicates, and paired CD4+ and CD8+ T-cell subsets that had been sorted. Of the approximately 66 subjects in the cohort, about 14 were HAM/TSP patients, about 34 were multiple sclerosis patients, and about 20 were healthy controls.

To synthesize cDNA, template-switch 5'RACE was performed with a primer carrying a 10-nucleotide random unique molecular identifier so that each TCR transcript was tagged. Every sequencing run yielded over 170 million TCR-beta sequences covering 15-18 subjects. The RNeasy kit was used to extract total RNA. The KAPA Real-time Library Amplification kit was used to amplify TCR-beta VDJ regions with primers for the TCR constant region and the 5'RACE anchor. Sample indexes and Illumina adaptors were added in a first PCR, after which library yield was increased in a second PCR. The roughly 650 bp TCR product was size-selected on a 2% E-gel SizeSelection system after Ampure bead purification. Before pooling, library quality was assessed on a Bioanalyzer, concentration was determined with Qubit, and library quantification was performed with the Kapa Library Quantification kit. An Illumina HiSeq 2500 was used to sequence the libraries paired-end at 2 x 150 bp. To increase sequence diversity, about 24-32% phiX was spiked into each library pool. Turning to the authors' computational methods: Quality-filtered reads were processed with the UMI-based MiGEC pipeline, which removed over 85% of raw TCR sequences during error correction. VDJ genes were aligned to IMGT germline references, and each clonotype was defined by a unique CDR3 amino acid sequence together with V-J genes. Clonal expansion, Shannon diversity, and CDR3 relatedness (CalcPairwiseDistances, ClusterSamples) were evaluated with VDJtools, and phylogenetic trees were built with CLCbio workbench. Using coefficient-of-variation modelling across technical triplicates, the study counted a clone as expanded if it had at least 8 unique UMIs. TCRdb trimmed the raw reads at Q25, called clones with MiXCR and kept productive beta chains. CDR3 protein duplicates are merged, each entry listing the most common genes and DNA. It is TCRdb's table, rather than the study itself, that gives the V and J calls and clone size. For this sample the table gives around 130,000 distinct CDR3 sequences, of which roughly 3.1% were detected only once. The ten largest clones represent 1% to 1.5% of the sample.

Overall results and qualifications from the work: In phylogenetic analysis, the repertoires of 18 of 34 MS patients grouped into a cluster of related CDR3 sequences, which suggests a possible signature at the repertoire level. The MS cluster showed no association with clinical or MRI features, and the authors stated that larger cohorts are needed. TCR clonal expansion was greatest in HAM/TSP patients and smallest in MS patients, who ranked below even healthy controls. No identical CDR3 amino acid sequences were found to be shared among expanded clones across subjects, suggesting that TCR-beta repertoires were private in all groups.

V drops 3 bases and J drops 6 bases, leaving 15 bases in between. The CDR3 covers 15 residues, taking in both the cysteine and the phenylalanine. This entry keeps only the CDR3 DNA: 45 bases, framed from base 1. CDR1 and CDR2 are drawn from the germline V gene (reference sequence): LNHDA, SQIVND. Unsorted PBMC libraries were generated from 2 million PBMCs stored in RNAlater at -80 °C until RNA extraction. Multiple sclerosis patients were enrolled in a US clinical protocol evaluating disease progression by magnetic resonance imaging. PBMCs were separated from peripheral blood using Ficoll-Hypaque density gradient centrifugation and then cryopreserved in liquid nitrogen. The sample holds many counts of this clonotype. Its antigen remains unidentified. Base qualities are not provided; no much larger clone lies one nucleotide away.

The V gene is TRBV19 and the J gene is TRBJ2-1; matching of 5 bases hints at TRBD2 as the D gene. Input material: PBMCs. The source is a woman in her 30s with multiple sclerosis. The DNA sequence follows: TGTGCCAGTAGTATCTCGGGAAGGCGTGGCAATGAGCAGTTCTTC. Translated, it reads CASSISGRRGNEQFF.